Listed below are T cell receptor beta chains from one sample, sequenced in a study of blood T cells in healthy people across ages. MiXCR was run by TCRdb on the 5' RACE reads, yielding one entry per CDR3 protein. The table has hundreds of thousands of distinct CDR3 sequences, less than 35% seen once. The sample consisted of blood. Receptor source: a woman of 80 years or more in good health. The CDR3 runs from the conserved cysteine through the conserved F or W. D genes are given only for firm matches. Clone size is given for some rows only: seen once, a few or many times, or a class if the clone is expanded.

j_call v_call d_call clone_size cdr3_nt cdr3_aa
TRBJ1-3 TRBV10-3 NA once TGTGCCATCAGTGAGGTCAGCTCTGGAAACACCATATATTTT CAISEVSSGNTIYF
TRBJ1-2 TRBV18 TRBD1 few TGTGCCAGCTCACCACGCCCGGGACAGGGCCATTTAGACTATGGCTACACCTTC CASSPRPGQGHLDYGYTF
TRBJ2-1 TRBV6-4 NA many TGTGCCAGCAGTGTAACCGGGGGTGAGCAGTTCTTC CASSVTGGEQFF
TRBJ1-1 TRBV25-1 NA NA TGTGCCAGCGGCTCAGGGTCCACTGAAGCTTTCTTT CASGSGSTEAFF
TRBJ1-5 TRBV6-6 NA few TGTGCCAGCAGTCGGGACCATTTAGTACCCCAGCATTTT CASSRDHLVPQHF
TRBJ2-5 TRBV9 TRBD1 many TGTGCCAGCAGCGTAGGACGCGGGACAGGTGGGGAGACCCAGTACTTC CASSVGRGTGGETQYF
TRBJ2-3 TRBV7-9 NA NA TGTGCCAGCACCAAGGTGTCGGGACTCCCCACAGATACGCAGTATTTT CASTKVSGLPTDTQYF
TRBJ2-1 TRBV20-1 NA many TGCAGTGCTAGTGAATCCCCTCTCGACCTGCAGTTCTTC CSASESPLDLQFF
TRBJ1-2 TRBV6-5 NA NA TGTGCCAGCAGTGCCCCGGGCCCCTATGGCTACACCTTC CASSAPGPYGYTF
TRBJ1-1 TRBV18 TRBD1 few TGTGCCAGCTCACCCAGACAGGGGGCGCGGAACACTGAAGCTTTCTTT CASSPRQGARNTEAFF
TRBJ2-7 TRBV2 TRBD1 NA TGTGCCAGCAGTGAGGGACAGGTCCACGAGCAGTACTTC CASSEGQVHEQYF
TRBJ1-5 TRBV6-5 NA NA TGTGCCGGCTCTGAGAATAGCAATCAGCCCCAGCATTTT CAGSENSNQPQHF
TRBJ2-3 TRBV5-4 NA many TGTGCCAGCAGCTTGGACCAGGACAGCCTCACAGATACGCAGTATTTT CASSLDQDSLTDTQYF
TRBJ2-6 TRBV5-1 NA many TGCGCCAGCAGCTCATCCAGTGGGTTCTCTGGGGCCAACGTCCTGACTTTC CASSSSSGFSGANVLTF
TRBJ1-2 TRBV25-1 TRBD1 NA TGTGCCAGCAGTGAATTTGGGGCAGGGGGGAATGGCTACACCTTC CASSEFGAGGNGYTF
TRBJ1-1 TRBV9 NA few TGTGCCAGCAGCGCCAGGGGTGAGGTCACTGAAGCTTTCTTT CASSARGEVTEAFF
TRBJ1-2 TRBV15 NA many TGTGCCACCAGCAGAGGCCCCAGACCAAACTATGGCTACACCTTC CATSRGPRPNYGYTF
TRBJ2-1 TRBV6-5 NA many TGTGCCAGCAGTCACAACCGGGACAATGAGCAGTTCTTC CASSHNRDNEQFF
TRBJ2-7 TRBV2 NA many TGTGCCAGCAGGTTGCAAAACGAGCAGTACTTC CASRLQNEQYF
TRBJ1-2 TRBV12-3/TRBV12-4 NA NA TGTGCCAGCAGTTTCGGGGGCAGGATGCTGTATGGCTACACCTTC CASSFGGRMLYGYTF
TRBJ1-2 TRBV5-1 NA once TGCGCCAGCAGCTCGGGACAACTAAACTATGGCTACACCTTC CASSSGQLNYGYTF
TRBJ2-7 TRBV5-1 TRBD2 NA TGCGCCAGCAGCTTCAACAGTCCGTCTAGCGGGAGAGGGGACGAGCAGTACTTC CASSFNSPSSGRGDEQYF
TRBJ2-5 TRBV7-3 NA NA TGTGCCAGCAGCTCCCGGACCCGAGAGGTGGAGACCCAGTACTTC CASSSRTREVETQYF
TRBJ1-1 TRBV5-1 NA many TGCGCCAGCACCCCCGCCAGGGCGGCTGAAGCTTTCTTT CASTPARAAEAFF
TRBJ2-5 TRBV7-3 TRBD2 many TGTGCCAGCAGCTCCGGTAGCGGGGCCCAAGAGACCCAGTACTTC CASSSGSGAQETQYF
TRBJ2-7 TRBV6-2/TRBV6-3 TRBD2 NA TGTGCCCACAGGCCTAGCGGGGGGGCCCGGTACAATGAGCAGTACTTC CAHRPSGGARYNEQYF
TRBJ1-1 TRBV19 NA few TGTGCCAGTGGAAAGGGGACATGGGACACTGAAGCTTTCTTT CASGKGTWDTEAFF
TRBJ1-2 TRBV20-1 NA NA TGCAGTGCTACGCTGACGACAGGTGGCTATGGCTACACCTTC CSATLTTGGYGYTF
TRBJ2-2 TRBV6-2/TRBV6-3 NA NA TGTGTCAGCAGTTACTCGGGTGGCACCGGGGAGCTGTTTTTT CVSSYSGGTGELFF
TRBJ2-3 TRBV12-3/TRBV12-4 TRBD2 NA TGTGCCAGCAGTTTATCCGGGGGGGCCGGAGGTAGCACAGATACGCAGTATTTT CASSLSGGAGGSTDTQYF
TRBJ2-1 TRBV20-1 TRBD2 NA TGCAGTGCCACGTCCGGACTAGCGGGATCCAATGAGCAGTTCTTC CSATSGLAGSNEQFF
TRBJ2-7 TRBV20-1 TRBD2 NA TGCAGTGCTAACCGAAGGACTAGCGGGTTCGACGAGCAGTACTTC CSANRRTSGFDEQYF
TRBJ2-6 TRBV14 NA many TGTGCCAGCAGCCAAAAAGTCCGGGCCCTCGGATCCAACGTCCTGACTTTC CASSQKVRALGSNVLTF
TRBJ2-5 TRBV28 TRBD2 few TGTGCCAGCAGTTTGGGACTAGCGGGGCCTATTGAGACCCAGTACTTC CASSLGLAGPIETQYF
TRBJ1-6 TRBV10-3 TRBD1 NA TGTGCCACCAGGGGGGAGGACTATAATTCACCCCTCCACTTT CATRGEDYNSPLHF
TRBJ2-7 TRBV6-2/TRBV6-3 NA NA TGCGCCAGCAGTTACTCGATCTTCGAGCAGTACTTC CASSYSIFEQYF
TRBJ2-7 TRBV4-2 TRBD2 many TGTGCCAGCAGCCGGGAGAGCGGGGGGGCCGGCGAGCAGTACTTC CASSRESGGAGEQYF
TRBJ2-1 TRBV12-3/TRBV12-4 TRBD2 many TGTGCCAGCAGCATAAGCGGGGGGTCCAACAATGAGCAGTTCTTC CASSISGGSNNEQFF
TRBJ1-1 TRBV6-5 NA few TGTGCCAGCAGGACCGTTGACACTGAAGCTTTCTTT CASRTVDTEAFF
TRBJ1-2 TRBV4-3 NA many TGCGCCAGCAGCTGGGACTCGAACTATGGCTACACCTTC CASSWDSNYGYTF
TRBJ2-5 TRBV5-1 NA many TGCGCCAGCAGCTCCGGACGGTCCCAAGAGACCCAGTACTTC CASSSGRSQETQYF